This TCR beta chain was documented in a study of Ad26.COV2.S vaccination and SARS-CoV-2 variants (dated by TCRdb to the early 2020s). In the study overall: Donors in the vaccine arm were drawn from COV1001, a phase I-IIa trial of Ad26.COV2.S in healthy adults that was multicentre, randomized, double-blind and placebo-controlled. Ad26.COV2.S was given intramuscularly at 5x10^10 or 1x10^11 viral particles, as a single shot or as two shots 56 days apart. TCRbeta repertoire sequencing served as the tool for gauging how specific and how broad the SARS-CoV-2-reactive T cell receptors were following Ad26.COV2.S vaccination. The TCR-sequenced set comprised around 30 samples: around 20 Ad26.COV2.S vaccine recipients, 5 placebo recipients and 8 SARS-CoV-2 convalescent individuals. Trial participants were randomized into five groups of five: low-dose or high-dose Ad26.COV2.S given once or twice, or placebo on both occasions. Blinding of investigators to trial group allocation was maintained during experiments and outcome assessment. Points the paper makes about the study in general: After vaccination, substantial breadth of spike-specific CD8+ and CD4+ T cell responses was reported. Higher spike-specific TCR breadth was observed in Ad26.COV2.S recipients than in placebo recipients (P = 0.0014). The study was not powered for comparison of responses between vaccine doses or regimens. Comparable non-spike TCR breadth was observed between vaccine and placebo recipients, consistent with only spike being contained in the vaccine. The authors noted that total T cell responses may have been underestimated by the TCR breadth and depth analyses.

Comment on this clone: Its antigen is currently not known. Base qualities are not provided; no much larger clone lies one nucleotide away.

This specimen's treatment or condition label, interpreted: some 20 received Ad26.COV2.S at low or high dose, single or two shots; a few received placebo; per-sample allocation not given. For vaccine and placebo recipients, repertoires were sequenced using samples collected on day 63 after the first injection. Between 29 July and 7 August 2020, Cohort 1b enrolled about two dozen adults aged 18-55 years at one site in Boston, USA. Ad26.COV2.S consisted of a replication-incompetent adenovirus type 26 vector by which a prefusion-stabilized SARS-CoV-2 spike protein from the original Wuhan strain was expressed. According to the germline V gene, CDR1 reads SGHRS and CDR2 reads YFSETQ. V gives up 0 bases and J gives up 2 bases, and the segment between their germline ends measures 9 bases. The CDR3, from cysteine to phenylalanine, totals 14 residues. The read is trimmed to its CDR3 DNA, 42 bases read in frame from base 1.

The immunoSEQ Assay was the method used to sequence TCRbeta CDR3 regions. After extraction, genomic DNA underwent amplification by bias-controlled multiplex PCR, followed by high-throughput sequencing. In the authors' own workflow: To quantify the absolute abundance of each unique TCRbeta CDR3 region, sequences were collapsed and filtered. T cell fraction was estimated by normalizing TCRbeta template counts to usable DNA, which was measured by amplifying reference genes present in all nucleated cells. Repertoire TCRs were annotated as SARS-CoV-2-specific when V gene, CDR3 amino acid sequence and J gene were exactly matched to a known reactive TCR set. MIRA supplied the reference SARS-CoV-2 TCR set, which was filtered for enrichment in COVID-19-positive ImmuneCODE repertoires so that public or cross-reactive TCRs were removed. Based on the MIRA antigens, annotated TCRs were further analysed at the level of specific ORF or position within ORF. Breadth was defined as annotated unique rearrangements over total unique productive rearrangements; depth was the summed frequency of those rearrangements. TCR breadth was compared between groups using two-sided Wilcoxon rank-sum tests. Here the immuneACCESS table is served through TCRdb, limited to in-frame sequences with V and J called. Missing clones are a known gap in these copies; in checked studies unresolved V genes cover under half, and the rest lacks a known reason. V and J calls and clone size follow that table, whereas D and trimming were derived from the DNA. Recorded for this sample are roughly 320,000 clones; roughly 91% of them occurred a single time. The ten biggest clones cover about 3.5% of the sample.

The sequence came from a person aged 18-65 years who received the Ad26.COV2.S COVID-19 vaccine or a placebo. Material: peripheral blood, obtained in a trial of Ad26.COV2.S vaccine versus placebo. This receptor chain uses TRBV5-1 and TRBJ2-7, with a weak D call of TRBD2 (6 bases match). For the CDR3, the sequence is CASSLVTGAYEQYF. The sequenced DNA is TGCGCCAGCAGCTTGGTGACGGGGGCCTACGAGCAGTACTTC. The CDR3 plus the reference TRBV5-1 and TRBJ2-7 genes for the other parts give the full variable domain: KAGVTQTPRYLIKTRGQQVTLSCSPISGHRSVSWYQQTPGQGLQFLFEYFSETQRNKGNFPGRFSGRQFSNSRSEMNVSTLELGDSALYLCASSLVTGAYEQYFGPGTRLTVT.